A selection of T cell receptor beta chains follows, all from one sample in a study of T cell responses to AZD1222 COVID-19 vaccine. Sequencing was performed with immunoSEQ multiplex PCR; in TCRdb, only in-frame clones are kept and a portion is missing. Among over 95,000 clones listed, approximately 87% were seen once. This specimen was peripheral blood, taken on day 0 of AZD1222 vaccination. These receptors all come from an adult in good health. CDR3s include the opening cysteine and the closing phenylalanine or tryptophan. Each record gives: V gene, J gene, clone size, D gene, CDR3 protein, CDR3 DNA. A D gene is named only where the DNA matches it firmly. Rows give clone size only sometimes, using once, few, many, or a class for an expanded clone.

TRBV11-2	TRBJ2-3	once	NA	CASSARSRIGQVSTDTQYF	TGTGCCAGCAGTGCCCGTAGTCGCATAGGGCAAGTTAGCACAGATACGCAGTATTTT
TRBV27	TRBJ1-2	NA	NA	CASSLSGGVGYTF	TGTGCCAGCAGTTTATCGGGAGGGGTGGGCTACACCTTC
TRBV19	TRBJ1-6	NA	NA	CASSQERRSYNSPLHF	TGTGCCAGTAGTCAGGAACGGCGCTCCTATAATTCACCCCTCCACTTT
TRBV11-2	TRBJ2-7	few	NA	CASSFSSYEQYF	TGTGCCAGCAGCTTCAGCTCCTACGAGCAGTACTTC
TRBV3-1/TRBV3-2	TRBJ1-1	once	NA	CASSQDRGEANTEAFF	TGTGCCAGCAGCCAAGATCGCGGGGAAGCGAACACTGAAGCTTTCTTT
TRBV28	TRBJ1-2	NA	NA	CASRGDGMMNYGYTF	TGTGCCAGCAGGGGGGACGGGATGATGAACTATGGCTACACCTTC
TRBV19	TRBJ2-7	NA	NA	CASSIIAADEQYF	TGTGCCAGTAGTATCATCGCCGCAGACGAGCAGTACTTC
TRBV11-3	TRBJ2-2	once	NA	CASSRRSGGRTGELFF	TGTGCCAGCAGTCGCCGCTCGGGGGGCAGGACCGGGGAGCTGTTTTTT
TRBV7-8	TRBJ2-1	NA	NA	CASSLASSYNEQFF	TGTGCCAGCAGCTTGGCAAGCTCCTACAATGAGCAGTTCTTC
TRBV6-1	TRBJ1-2	NA	NA	CASQSGGAYGYTF	TGTGCCAGCCAGTCTGGGGGTGCCTATGGCTACACCTTC
TRBV27	TRBJ1-4	NA	NA	CASRPWGTNEKLFF	TGTGCCAGCAGGCCTTGGGGGACTAATGAAAAACTGTTTTTT
TRBV11-1	TRBJ1-1	NA	TRBD1	CASSLGGTAEAFF	TGTGCCAGCAGCCTTGGCGGGACAGCGGAAGCTTTCTTT
TRBV7-6	TRBJ2-7	NA	NA	CASSLVLGDEQYF	TGTGCCAGCAGCTTAGTCCTAGGAGACGAGCAGTACTTC
TRBV11-2	TRBJ1-1	NA	TRBD1	CASSSDRLAEAFF	TGTGCCAGCAGCTCGGACAGGTTGGCTGAAGCTTTCTTT
TRBV27	TRBJ2-3	NA	NA	CARPGVEDTDTQYF	TGTGCCAGGCCGGGAGTCGAGGACACAGATACGCAGTATTTT
TRBV6-2/TRBV6-3	TRBJ2-2	once	NA	CASNPLPGQEQFAGELFF	TGTGCCAGCAACCCCCTACCGGGCCAGGAGCAGTTTGCCGGGGAGCTGTTTTTT
TRBV7-3	TRBJ2-1	few	NA	CASSIDHNEQFF	TGTGCCAGCAGTATCGACCACAATGAGCAGTTCTTC
TRBV7-2	TRBJ1-5	NA	TRBD1	CASSLASRTGDSNQPQHF	TGTGCCAGCAGCTTAGCGAGTAGGACAGGAGATAGCAATCAGCCCCAGCATTTT
TRBV12-3/TRBV12-4	TRBJ1-1	NA	NA	CASSPQGFTEAFF	TGTGCCAGCAGTCCCCAGGGATTCACTGAAGCTTTCTTT
TRBV29-1	TRBJ1-5	NA	NA	CSVGTVGGQPQHF	TGCAGCGTTGGGACGGTTGGGGGTCAGCCCCAGCATTTT
TRBV6-5	TRBJ1-6	NA	NA	CASTGAGVSPLHF	TGTGCCAGCACTGGGGCGGGAGTTTCACCCCTCCACTTT